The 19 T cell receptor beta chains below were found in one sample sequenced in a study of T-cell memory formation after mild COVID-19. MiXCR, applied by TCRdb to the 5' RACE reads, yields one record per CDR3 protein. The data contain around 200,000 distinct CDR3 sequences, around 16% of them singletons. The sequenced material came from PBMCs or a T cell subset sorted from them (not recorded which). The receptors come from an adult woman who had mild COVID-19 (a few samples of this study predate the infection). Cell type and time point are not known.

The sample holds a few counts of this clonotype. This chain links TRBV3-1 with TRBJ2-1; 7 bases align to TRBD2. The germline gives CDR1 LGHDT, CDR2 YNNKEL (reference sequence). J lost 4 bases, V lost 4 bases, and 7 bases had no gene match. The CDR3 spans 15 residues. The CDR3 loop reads CASSRTSVAYNEQFF. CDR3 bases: TGTGCCAGCAGCCGAACTAGCGTGGCGTACAATGAGCAGTTCTTC.

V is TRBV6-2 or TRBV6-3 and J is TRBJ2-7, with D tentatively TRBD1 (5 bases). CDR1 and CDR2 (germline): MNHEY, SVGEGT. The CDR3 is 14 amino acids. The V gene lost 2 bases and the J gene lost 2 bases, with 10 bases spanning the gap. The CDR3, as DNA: TGTGCCAGCAGTTACCGCAGGGAAGCCTACGAGCAGTACTTC. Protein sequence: CASSYRREAYEQYF.

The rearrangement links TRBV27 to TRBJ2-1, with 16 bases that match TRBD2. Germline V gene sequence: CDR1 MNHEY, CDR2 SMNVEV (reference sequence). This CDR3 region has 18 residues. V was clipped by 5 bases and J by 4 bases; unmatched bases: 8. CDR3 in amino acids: CASSRMGTSGGVYNEQFF. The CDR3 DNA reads TGTGCCAGCAGTCGCATGGGGACTAGCGGGGGGGTATACAATGAGCAGTTCTTC.

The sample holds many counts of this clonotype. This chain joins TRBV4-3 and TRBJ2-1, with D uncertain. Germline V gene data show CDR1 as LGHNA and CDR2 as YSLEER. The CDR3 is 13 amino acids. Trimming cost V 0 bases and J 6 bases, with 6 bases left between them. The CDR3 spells CASSQEVSNEQFF. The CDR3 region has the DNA TGCGCCAGCAGCCAAGAAGTTTCCAATGAGCAGTTCTTC.

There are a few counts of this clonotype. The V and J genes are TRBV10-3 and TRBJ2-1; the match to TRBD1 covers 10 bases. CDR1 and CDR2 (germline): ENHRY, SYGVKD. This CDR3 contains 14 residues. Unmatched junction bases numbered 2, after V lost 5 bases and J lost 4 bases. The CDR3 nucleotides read TGTGCCATCAGTAGGACAGGGGGATACAATGAGCAGTTCTTC. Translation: CAISRTGGYNEQFF.

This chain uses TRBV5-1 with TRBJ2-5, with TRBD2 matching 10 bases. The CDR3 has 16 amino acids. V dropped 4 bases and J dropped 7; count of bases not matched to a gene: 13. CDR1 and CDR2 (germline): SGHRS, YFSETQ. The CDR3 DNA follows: TGCGCCAGCAGCACTCTAGCGGGAGAGGTTGTCGGGACCCAGTACTTC. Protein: CASSTLAGEVVGTQYF.

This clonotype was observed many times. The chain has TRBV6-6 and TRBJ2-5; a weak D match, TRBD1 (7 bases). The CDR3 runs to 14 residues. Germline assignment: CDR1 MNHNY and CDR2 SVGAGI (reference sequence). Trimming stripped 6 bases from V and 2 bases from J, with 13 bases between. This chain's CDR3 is CASSGGQHQETQYF. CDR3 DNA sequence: TGTGCCAGCAGCGGGGGACAGCATCAAGAGACCCAGTACTTC.

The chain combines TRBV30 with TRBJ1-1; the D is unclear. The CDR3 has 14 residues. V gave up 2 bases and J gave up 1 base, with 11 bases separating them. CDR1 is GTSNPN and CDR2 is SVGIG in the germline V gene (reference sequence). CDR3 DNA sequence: TGTGCCTGGAGTAACCTATCTCCGAACACTGAAGCTTTCTTT. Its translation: CAWSNLSPNTEAFF.

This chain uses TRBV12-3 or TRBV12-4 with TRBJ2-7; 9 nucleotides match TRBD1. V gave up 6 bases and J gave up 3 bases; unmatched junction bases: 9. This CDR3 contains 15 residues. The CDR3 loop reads CASRSGTGRVYEQYF. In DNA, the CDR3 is TGTGCCAGCAGATCCGGGACAGGGAGAGTCTACGAGCAGTACTTC.

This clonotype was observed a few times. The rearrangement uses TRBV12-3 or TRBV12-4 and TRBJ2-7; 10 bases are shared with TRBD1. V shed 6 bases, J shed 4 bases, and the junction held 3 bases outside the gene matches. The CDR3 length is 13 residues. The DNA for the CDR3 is TGTGCCAGCAGGGGGACAGGGGATTACGAGCAGTACTTC. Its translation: CASRGTGDYEQYF.

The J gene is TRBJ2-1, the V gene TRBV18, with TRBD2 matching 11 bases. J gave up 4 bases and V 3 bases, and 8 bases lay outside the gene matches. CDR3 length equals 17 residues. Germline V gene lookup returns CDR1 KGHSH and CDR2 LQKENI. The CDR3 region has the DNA TGTGCCAGCTCACCCCGGCTTAGCGGGAGGGGGTACAATGAGCAGTTCTTC. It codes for CASSPRLSGRGYNEQFF.

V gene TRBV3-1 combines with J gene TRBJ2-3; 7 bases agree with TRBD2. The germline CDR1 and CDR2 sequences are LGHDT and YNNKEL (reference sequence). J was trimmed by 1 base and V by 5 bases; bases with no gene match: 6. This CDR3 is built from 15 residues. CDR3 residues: CASSWRGLRTDTQYF. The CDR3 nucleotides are TGTGCCAGCAGCTGGCGGGGGTTACGCACAGATACGCAGTATTTT.

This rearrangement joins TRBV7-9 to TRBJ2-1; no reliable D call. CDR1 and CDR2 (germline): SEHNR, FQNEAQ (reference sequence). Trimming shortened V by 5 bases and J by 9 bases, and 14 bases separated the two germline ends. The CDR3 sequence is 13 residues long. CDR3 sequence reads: CASSQGLGAEQFF. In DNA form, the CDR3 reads TGTGCCAGCAGCCAAGGCCTCGGTGCTGAGCAGTTCTTC.

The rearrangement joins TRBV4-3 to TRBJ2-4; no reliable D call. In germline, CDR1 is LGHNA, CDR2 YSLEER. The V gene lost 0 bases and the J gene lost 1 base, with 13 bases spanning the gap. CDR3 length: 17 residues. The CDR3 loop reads CASSQELPFGAKNIQYF. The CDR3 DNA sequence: TGCGCCAGCAGCCAAGAGCTACCTTTTGGGGCCAAAAACATTCAGTACTTC.

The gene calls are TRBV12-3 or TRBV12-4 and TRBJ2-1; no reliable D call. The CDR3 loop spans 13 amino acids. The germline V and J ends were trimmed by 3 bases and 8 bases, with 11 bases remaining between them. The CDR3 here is CASSLSWRDEQFF. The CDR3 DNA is TGTGCCAGCAGTTTGTCCTGGCGAGATGAGCAGTTCTTC.

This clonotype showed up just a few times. CDR3 in amino acids: CASNSGHTEAFF. The CDR3 region has the DNA TGTGCCAGCAATTCAGGGCACACTGAAGCTTTCTTT. This chain uses TRBV2 with TRBJ1-1; perhaps TRBD1 as D (5 bases). Germline CDR1 reads SNHLY; CDR2 reads FYNNEI. V lost 7 bases, J lost 3 bases, and 9 bases lay in between. This CDR3 has 12 residues.

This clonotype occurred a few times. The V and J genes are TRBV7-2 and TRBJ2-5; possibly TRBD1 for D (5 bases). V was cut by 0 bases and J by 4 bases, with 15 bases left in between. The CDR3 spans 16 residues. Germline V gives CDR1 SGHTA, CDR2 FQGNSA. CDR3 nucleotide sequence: TGTGCCAGCAGCTTAGCCGGCAGAGGAAGGGGAGAGACCCAGTACTTC. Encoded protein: CASSLAGRGRGETQYF.

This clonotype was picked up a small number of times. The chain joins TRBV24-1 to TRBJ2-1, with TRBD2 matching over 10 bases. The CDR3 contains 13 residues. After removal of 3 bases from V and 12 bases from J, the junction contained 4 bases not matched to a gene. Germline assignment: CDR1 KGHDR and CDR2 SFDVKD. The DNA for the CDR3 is TGTGCCACCAGTGATAGAGCTAGCGGGGGGCAGTTCTTC. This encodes CATSDRASGGQFF.

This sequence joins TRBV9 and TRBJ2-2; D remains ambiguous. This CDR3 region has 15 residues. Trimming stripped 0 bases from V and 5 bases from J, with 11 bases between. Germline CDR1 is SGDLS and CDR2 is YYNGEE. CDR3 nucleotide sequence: TGTGCCAGCAGCGTAGTGCCAGGCGGTACCGGGGAGCTGTTTTTT. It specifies CASSVVPGGTGELFF. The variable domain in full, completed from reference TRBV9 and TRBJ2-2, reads DSGVTQTPKHLITATGQRVTLRCSPRSGDLSVYWYQQSLDQGLQFLIQYYNGEERAKGNILERFSAQQFPDLHSELNLSSLELGDSALYFCASSVVPGGTGELFFGEGSRLTVL.